Presented here are 27 T cell receptor beta chains from one specimen sequenced in a study of long-term antiretroviral therapy in people with HIV. Sequencing used immunoSEQ v3.0 at survey level. Sequencing used immunoSEQ multiplex PCR; TCRdb keeps in-frame clones, though not all of them. The data hold around 40,000 clones, with around 94% observed a single time. The sequencing used unsorted PBMCs, collected 4.1 years after starting antiretroviral therapy. The origin of the receptors is a woman aged 45-65 years with HIV.

The genes are TRBV30 and TRBJ2-5, with no clear D. The V gene's germline CDR1 is GTSNPN and CDR2 SVGIG (reference sequence). The CDR3 covers 13 residues. The V gene lost 0 bases and the J gene lost 5 bases, with 10 bases spanning the gap. The CDR3 sequence is CAWSVGSWETQYF. DNA for the CDR3: TGTGCCTGGAGTGTCGGTTCTTGGGAGACCCAGTACTTC.

This chain links TRBV10-3 with TRBJ2-7; D remains unclear. The germline gives CDR1 ENHRY, CDR2 SYGVKD. Trimming shortened V by 7 bases and J by 4 bases, and 17 bases separated the two germline ends. This CDR3 has 14 residues. The CDR3 nucleotides are TGTGCCATCATTCAGGCCTCCCAGGTATACGAGCAGTACTTC. The encoded protein is CAIIQASQVYEQYF.

This chain joins TRBV30 and TRBJ1-1; D is ambiguous. The CDR3 length is 13 residues. Germline V CDR1 and CDR2: GTSNPN, SVGIG (reference sequence). Trimming stripped 0 bases from V and 1 base from J, with 6 bases between. This chain's CDR3 is CAWSVSPNTEAFF. The CDR3 DNA reads TGTGCCTGGAGTGTTAGCCCGAACACTGAAGCTTTCTTT.

The rearrangement joins TRBV5-1 to TRBJ2-2, with D tentatively TRBD2 (6 bases). CDR1 is SGHRS, CDR2 YFSETQ, per germline. Trimming removed 0 bases from V and 1 base from J, with 10 bases in between. The CDR3 extends over 16 amino acids. CDR3 loop: CASSLEAGGNTGELFF. CDR3 nucleotides: TGCGCCAGCAGCTTGGAGGCCGGGGGGAACACCGGGGAGCTGTTTTTT.

This chain uses TRBV4-1 with TRBJ2-4; D might be TRBD1 (6 bases). With 1 base removed from V and 8 bases from J, the gap between germline ends came to 12 bases. The CDR3 has 14 amino acids. Germline V gene sequence: CDR1 MGHRA, CDR2 YSYEKL. The CDR3 protein is CASSQGLGAYIQYF. CDR3 DNA: TGCGCCAGCAGCCAAGGGTTGGGGGCCTACATTCAGTACTTC.

The chain joins TRBV9 to TRBJ1-2; 7 bases align to TRBD1. The CDR3 runs to 14 residues. J was trimmed by 8 bases and V by 4 bases; bases with no gene match: 11. The V gene's germline CDR1 is SGDLS and CDR2 YYNGEE. The CDR3 is CASSLGPGQWGYTF. DNA for the CDR3: TGTGCCAGCAGCCTCGGACCGGGACAGTGGGGCTACACCTTC.

This chain joins TRBV7-6 and TRBJ1-6; D is undetermined. Germline V CDR1 and CDR2: SGHVS, FNYEAQ. The CDR3 is 13 residues long. Trimming pared 1 base from V and 9 bases from J, leaving 7 bases between. The DNA of the CDR3 is TGTGCCAGCAGCTTAGGGGTTAGTTCACCCCTCCACTTT. Protein product: CASSLGVSSPLHF.

CDR3: CASRDRGPGELFF. In DNA form, the CDR3 reads TGTGCCAGCAGGGACAGGGGGCCCGGGGAGCTGTTTTTT. The chain recombines TRBV6-1 with TRBJ2-2; 11 positions match TRBD1. V was pared by 6 bases and J by 6 bases, with 0 bases of the junction left unmatched. Germline-derived CDR1 and CDR2 are MNHNS and SASEGT. The CDR3 is 13 residues long.

The CDR3 DNA reads as TGTGCCAGCAGCTTAGATCTGGAAGTCTCTGGGGCCAACGTCCTGACTTTC. This sequence encodes CASSLDLEVSGANVLTF. The rearrangement joins TRBV11-3 to TRBJ2-6, with D unresolved. V was trimmed by 0 bases and J by 0 bases, leaving 9 bases between them. Germline CDR1 SGHNT, CDR2 YENEEA. This CDR3 is 17 amino acids long.

The gene calls are TRBV18 and TRBJ1-2; D might be TRBD1 (5 bases). Germline V gives CDR1 KGHSH, CDR2 LQKENI. The CDR3 runs to 15 residues. Trimming removed 3 bases from V and 4 bases from J, with 15 bases in between. Written as DNA, the CDR3 is TGTGCCAGCTCACCTCCTAGGGGCCACTCCTATGGCTACACCTTC. It translates to CASSPPRGHSYGYTF.

The rearrangement links TRBV29-1 to TRBJ1-2, with 8 bases that match TRBD1. After removal of 4 bases from V and 5 bases from J, the junction contained 15 bases not matched to a gene. This CDR3 comprises 16 residues. Germline loops: CDR1 SQVTM, CDR2 ANQGSEA. CDR3 nucleotide sequence: TGCAGCGTTGGCAGACTGGGGGACAGGACGACTTATGGCTACACCTTC. This translates into CSVGRLGDRTTYGYTF. The full variable domain, with the rest looked up from reference TRBV29-1 and TRBJ1-2, is SAVISQKPSRDICQRGTSLTIQCQVDSQVTMMFWYRQQPGQSLTLIATANQGSEATYESGFVIDKFPISRPNLTFSTLTVSNMSPEDSSIYLCSVGRLGDRTTYGYTFGSGTRLTVV.

This clone was seen just once. The rearrangement joins TRBV7-9 to TRBJ1-6; D may be TRBD1 (6 bases). Germline V gene sequence: CDR1 SEHNR, CDR2 FQNEAQ (reference sequence). Trimming removed 8 bases from V and 6 bases from J, with 11 bases in between. This CDR3 comprises 13 residues. The CDR3 sequence is CASSRTANSPLHF. In nucleotides, the CDR3 is TGTGCCAGCTCACGGACAGCTAATTCACCCCTCCACTTT.

This chain joins TRBV6-6 and TRBJ2-3, with D perhaps being TRBD1 or TRBD2 (5 bases each). This CDR3 has 13 residues. V was trimmed by 6 bases and J by 4 bases, leaving 11 bases between them. Germline CDR1 is MNHNY and CDR2 is SVGAGI (reference sequence). CDR3 region: CASSQWGSDTQYF. The CDR3 nucleotides read TGTGCCAGCAGCCAATGGGGGTCAGATACGCAGTATTTT.

This chain links TRBV7-3 with TRBJ2-1; TRBD2 aligns across 8 bases. This CDR3 is built from 14 residues. The germline V gene has CDR1 SGHTA and CDR2 FQGTGA. The junction had 4 bases not matched to a gene; V was cut back by 2 bases and J by 7 bases. The CDR3 coding sequence is TGTGCCAGCAGCTTACTCGGGGGGGCAAATGAGCAGTTCTTC. Translating gives CASSLLGGANEQFF.

The rearrangement links TRBV7-9 to TRBJ2-7, with a weak D call TRBD1 (5 bases). V shed 1 base and J shed 2 bases, with 9 bases lying between them. The CDR3 is 14 amino acids. The V gene's germline CDR1 is SEHNR and CDR2 FQNEAQ (reference sequence). This CDR3 reads CASSLGSGTYEQYF. The DNA for the CDR3 is TGTGCCAGCAGCTTAGGGTCAGGGACCTACGAGCAGTACTTC. Full variable domain (remainder filled in from reference TRBV7-9 and TRBJ2-7): DTGVSQNPRHKITKRGQNVTFRCDPISEHNRLYWYRQTLGQGPEFLTYFQNEAQLEKSRLLSDRFSAERPKGSFSTLEIQRTEQGDSAMYLCASSLGSGTYEQYFGPGTRLTVT.

This chain connects TRBV4-3 to TRBJ2-3, with 9 bases matching TRBD1. Germline assignment: CDR1 LGHNA and CDR2 YSLEER. This CDR3 region has 16 residues. The junction had 7 bases not matched to a gene; V was cut back by 5 bases and J by 1 base. For the CDR3, the DNA is TGCGCCAGCAGCGCACAGGGGGCTCGGGGCACAGATACGCAGTATTTT. It yields the protein CASSAQGARGTDTQYF.

V usage is TRBV25-1 and J usage is TRBJ2-5; D may correspond to TRBD1 or TRBD2 (5 bases each). Germline V gene lookup returns CDR1 MGHDK and CDR2 SYGVNS. Between the trimmed V and J ends, which lost 1 base and 7 bases, there was a span of 16 bases. This CDR3 has 15 amino acids. The CDR3 DNA reads as TGTGCCAGCAGTGAATCTGTGGGACCACAAAGGACCCAGTACTTC. Protein: CASSESVGPQRTQYF.

This sequence joins TRBV25-1 and TRBJ2-3, with 8 positions matching TRBD2. V was clipped by 7 bases and J by 2 bases; unmatched bases: 5. CDR1 and CDR2 from the germline V gene are MGHDK and SYGVNS. This CDR3 comprises 14 residues. The CDR3 nucleotides read TGTGCCAGCAAACTAGCGGAACCCACAGATACGCAGTATTTT. This gives the protein CASKLAEPTDTQYF.

The genes are TRBV7-9 and TRBJ2-1; 8 positions agree with TRBD1. This CDR3 is 14 amino acids long. Germline values: CDR1 SEHNR, CDR2 FQNEAQ (reference sequence). V trimming: 4 bases; J trimming: 10 bases; junction bases outside the gene matches: 9. CDR3 DNA sequence: TGTGCCAGCAGCTCAGCGAACAGGGGGGACGAGCAGTTCTTC. Translated: CASSSANRGDEQFF.

This clone was seen once. The chain carries TRBV5-4 and TRBJ2-7; 11 bases align to TRBD2. Germline V CDR1 and CDR2: SGHNT, YYREEE (reference sequence). V lost 0 bases, J lost 0 bases, and 5 bases stayed unmatched. This CDR3 has 17 residues. DNA for the CDR3: TGTGCCAGCAGCTTGGCTAGCGGGGGGCTAAGCTCCTACGAGCAGTACTTC. It yields the protein CASSLASGGLSSYEQYF.

The V gene is TRBV9, the J gene TRBJ2-3, with 10 bases matching TRBD1. V was clipped by 0 bases and J by 7 bases; unmatched bases: 5. The CDR3 loop spans 15 amino acids. Germline V lookup: CDR1 SGDLS, CDR2 YYNGEE. In DNA, the CDR3 is TGTGCCAGCAGCGTAGCGGGACAGGGGCCATATACGCAGTATTTT. Its translation is CASSVAGQGPYTQYF. The full variable domain, in which reference TRBV9 and TRBJ2-3 provide the parts outside the CDR3, is DSGVTQTPKHLITATGQRVTLRCSPRSGDLSVYWYQQSLDQGLQFLIQYYNGEERAKGNILERFSAQQFPDLHSELNLSSLELGDSALYFCASSVAGQGPYTQYFGPGTRLTVL.

The chain links TRBV25-1 to TRBJ2-2; possibly TRBD2 for D (5 bases). The germline V and J ends were trimmed by 4 bases and 3 bases, with 9 bases remaining between them. The V gene's germline CDR1 is MGHDK and CDR2 SYGVNS. The CDR3 consists of 14 residues. The CDR3 sequence: CASSGNGDTGELFF. The CDR3 nucleotides read TGTGCCAGCAGTGGGAACGGGGACACCGGGGAGCTGTTTTTT. The variable domain in full, with the rest retrieved from reference TRBV25-1 and TRBJ2-2, is EADIYQTPRYLVIGTGKKITLECSQTMGHDKMYWYQQDPGMELHLIHYSYGVNSTEKGDLSSESTVSRIRTEHFPLTLESARPSHTSQYLCASSGNGDTGELFFGEGSRLTVL.

The chain uses TRBV7-9 and TRBJ1-1; D is possibly TRBD1 (5 bases). This CDR3 region has 15 residues. Deletions cut 1 base from V and 5 bases from J, with 14 bases between. Germline CDR1 SEHNR, CDR2 FQNEAQ (reference sequence). CDR3: CASSLVGALGTEAFF. For the CDR3, the DNA is TGTGCCAGCAGCTTAGTAGGGGCCCTCGGGACTGAAGCTTTCTTT.

In this sample, this clone turned up once. The rearrangement uses TRBV7-3 and TRBJ1-3; the D is unclear. Germline values: CDR1 SGHTA, CDR2 FQGTGA. Trimming left V 1 base short and J 0 bases short, with 10 bases between. This CDR3 is built from 16 residues. The CDR3: CASSLSGGNSGNTIYF. The DNA of the CDR3 is TGTGCCAGCAGCTTAAGCGGCGGAAACTCTGGAAACACCATATATTTT.

The chain is built from TRBV7-6 and TRBJ2-5, with 7 nucleotides matching TRBD2. Germline-derived CDR1 and CDR2 are SGHVS and FNYEAQ. This CDR3 is 15 amino acids long. With 5 bases clipped from V and 2 bases from J, the junction kept 8 bases outside the gene matches. The DNA for the CDR3 is TGTGCCAGCAGCCCAAGGGACTATCCACAAGAGACCCAGTACTTC. Amino acid sequence: CASSPRDYPQETQYF.

The V gene is TRBV7-2, the J gene TRBJ2-7, with TRBD1 as a possible D gene (7 bases). This CDR3 is 15 amino acids long. Trimming took off 5 bases at V and 5 bases at J, with 19 bases between the two ends. Germline lookup yields CDR1 SGHTA and CDR2 FQGNSA. The CDR3 DNA is TGTGCCAGCAGCCGACTGACAGGGACTGTCGACGAGCAGTACTTC. Protein sequence: CASSRLTGTVDEQYF.

This chain links TRBV4-3 with TRBJ1-6; no firm D call. Germline CDR1 and CDR2: LGHNA and YSLEER. This CDR3 has 13 residues. V was clipped by 2 bases and J by 10 bases, with 9 bases between them. CDR3 amino acids: CASSQKSGSPLHF. The CDR3 DNA reads as TGCGCCAGCAGCCAAAAATCCGGATCACCCCTCCACTTT.